The clone carrying this T cell receptor beta chain was observed many times. The data were taken from a study of Graves' ophthalmopathy and Graves' hyperthyroidism. Germline V gene lookup returns CDR1 MNHEY and CDR2 SVGAGI. The CDR3 sequence is 13 residues long. Trimming cost V 0 bases and J 6 bases, with 5 bases left between them. Beta-chain TCR CDR3 regions were amplified from RNA transcripts. RT-PCR in the first round used HTBI primers; a second-round multiplex PCR followed. TCRdb analysed the multiplex PCR reads with MiXCR anew, one entry per CDR3 protein. The table shows more than 300,000 distinct CDR3 sequences, with 17% occurring only once.

Sequencing used peripheral blood. The V gene is TRBV6-5, the J gene TRBJ2-2; D remains unclear. This receptor was taken from an adult woman with stable Graves' hyperthyroidism. This CDR3 reads CASSYSGSGELFF. The CDR3 nucleotides read TGTGCCAGCAGTTACTCTGGGTCCGGGGAGCTGTTTTTT.